This T cell receptor (beta chain) was captured in a study of blood T cell repertoires in COVID-19. Overall study context: Sites in the United States, Italy and Spain provided acute and convalescent COVID-19 samples. PBMCs, B-cell-depleted T cells, or T cells provided the cDNA or gDNA that made up the material.

Repertoires were generated with immunoSEQ multiplex PCR, while TCRdb's copy carries only in-frame clones and drops some. The table includes under 200,000 clones, 84% detected once. The germline V and J ends were trimmed by 3 bases and 9 bases, with 18 bases remaining between them. This CDR3 is 15 amino acids long. Germline CDR1 reads LNHDA; CDR2 reads SQIVND (reference sequence). The sequence derives from a woman in her twenties or thirties who had been exposed to COVID-19. Sequencing was carried out using PBMCs or T cells enriched from blood (not recorded which). V gene TRBV19 combines with J gene TRBJ2-1; tentative D call: TRBD1 (5 bases). In nucleotides, the CDR3 is TGTGCCAGTAGTATGGACGTTTCACGAACAGGTGAGCAGTTCTTC. Translating it yields CASSMDVSRTGEQFF.